This passage covers 11 T cell receptor beta chains from one sample sequenced in a study of cytomegalovirus exposure and HLA in healthy donors. With 60 Vbeta and 13 Jbeta primers, the PCR was carried out. Here immunoSEQ multiplex PCR was the method, and the copy in TCRdb shows in-frame clones only, minus some. The sample includes about 150,000 clones. The sequencing input was PBMCs. The receptors were gathered from a man aged 25 to 45 in good health and CMV-seronegative.

V gene TRBV6-1 combines with J gene TRBJ1-1; D not certain. The V and J ends lost 5 bases and 4 bases respectively, with 5 bases between them. Germline CDR1 is MNHNS and CDR2 is SASEGT. The CDR3 extends over 11 amino acids. The CDR3 protein is CASSYGTEAFF. The CDR3 DNA reads as TGTGCCAGCAGTTACGGCACTGAAGCTTTCTTT.

J is TRBJ2-7 and V is TRBV5-1; 12 bases match TRBD2. This CDR3 spans 15 amino acids. Looked up from germline, CDR1 is SGHRS and CDR2 is YFSETQ. With 3 bases clipped from V and 3 bases from J, the junction kept 4 bases outside the gene matches. The CDR3 here is CASSSKTSGSYEQYF. The CDR3 DNA is TGCGCCAGCAGCTCCAAGACTAGCGGGAGCTACGAGCAGTACTTC. Full variable domain (rest looked up from reference TRBV5-1 and TRBJ2-7): KAGVTQTPRYLIKTRGQQVTLSCSPISGHRSVSWYQQTPGQGLQFLFEYFSETQRNKGNFPGRFSGRQFSNSRSEMNVSTLELGDSALYLCASSSKTSGSYEQYFGPGTRLTVT.

This chain uses TRBV10-3 with TRBJ1-6; no clear D gene. This CDR3 contains 13 residues. CDR1 and CDR2 (germline): ENHRY, SYGVKD. The V gene lost 5 bases and the J gene lost 10 bases, with 12 bases spanning the gap. DNA for the CDR3: TGTGCCATCAGTTCCGGGGAGGTATCACCCCTCCACTTT. This sequence encodes CAISSGEVSPLHF.

The chain is built from TRBV28 and TRBJ2-3; the D gene is possibly TRBD1 (6 bases). The V end was cut by 5 bases, the J end by 0 bases, with 12 bases between. The CDR3 contains 15 residues. The germline V gene encodes CDR1 MDHEN and CDR2 SYDVKM. The CDR3 DNA reads as TGTGCCAGCAGTGTCCAGGGGTCTAGCACAGATACGCAGTATTTT. Its translation is CASSVQGSSTDTQYF.

The chain has TRBV6-5 and TRBJ1-1; D unresolved. This CDR3 spans 15 amino acids. Looked up from germline, CDR1 is MNHEY and CDR2 is SVGAGI. The V gene lost 5 bases and the J gene lost 0 bases, with 13 bases spanning the gap. This CDR3 is CASSLTTHMNTEAFF. The CDR3 nucleotides are TGTGCCAGCAGTCTCACGACACACATGAACACTGAAGCTTTCTTT.

The chain carries TRBV19 and TRBJ2-3, with 10 bases that match TRBD2. The CDR3 covers 16 residues. CDR1 is LNHDA and CDR2 is SQIVND in the germline V gene (reference sequence). J was trimmed by 4 bases and V by 1 base; bases with no gene match: 5. The CDR3 coding sequence is TGTGCCAGTAGTATAGGAAGCGGGAGGGTCGCAGATACGCAGTATTTT. It translates to CASSIGSGRVADTQYF.

This chain connects TRBV2 to TRBJ2-5; a weak D match, TRBD1 (6 bases). V was shortened by 1 base and J by 5 bases, with 11 bases between the two germline ends. The CDR3 has 14 residues. Germline V lookup: CDR1 SNHLY, CDR2 FYNNEI. CDR3 loop: CASSEDRATETQYF. The CDR3 DNA reads TGTGCCAGCAGTGAAGACAGGGCAACGGAGACCCAGTACTTC.

The J gene is TRBJ2-1, the V gene TRBV6-6; no clear D gene. Per germline, CDR1 MNHNY and CDR2 SVGAGI (reference sequence). V lost 2 bases and J lost 7, with 15 bases in between. CDR3 length: 15 amino acids. CDR3: CASSYNPTQANEQFF. As DNA, the CDR3 is TGTGCCAGCAGTTACAATCCCACCCAGGCGAATGAGCAGTTCTTC.

This chain joins TRBV27 and TRBJ1-4, with 7 bases lining up with TRBD1. The CDR3 consists of 14 residues. CDR1 is MNHEY and CDR2 is SMNVEV in the germline V gene (reference sequence). V lost 2 bases to trimming and J lost 17 bases; unmatched junction nucleotides: 14. CDR3 residues: CASSLRTGQLGLFF. The CDR3 nucleotides are TGTGCCAGCAGTTTACGGACAGGACAACTCGGGCTCTTTTTT.

This chain joins TRBV7-8 and TRBJ1-5; 10 bases map to TRBD1. The V and J ends lost 5 bases and 2 bases, in that order; junction bases with no gene match: 6. The CDR3 totals 16 residues. Germline assignment: CDR1 SGHVS and CDR2 FQNEAQ. The CDR3 loop reads CASSLQTGGRNQPQHF. In DNA, the CDR3 is TGTGCCAGCAGCCTACAGACAGGGGGCCGCAATCAGCCCCAGCATTTT.

V gene TRBV5-1 combines with J gene TRBJ1-6, with TRBD1 matching 7 bases. The CDR3 runs to 13 residues. Per the germline V gene, CDR1 is SGHRS and CDR2 is YFSETQ. V shed 0 bases, J shed 10 bases, and the junction held 1 base outside the gene matches. For the CDR3, the DNA is TGCGCCAGCAGCTTGGGAGGGGGCTCACCCCTCCACTTT. Translating it yields CASSLGGGSPLHF.